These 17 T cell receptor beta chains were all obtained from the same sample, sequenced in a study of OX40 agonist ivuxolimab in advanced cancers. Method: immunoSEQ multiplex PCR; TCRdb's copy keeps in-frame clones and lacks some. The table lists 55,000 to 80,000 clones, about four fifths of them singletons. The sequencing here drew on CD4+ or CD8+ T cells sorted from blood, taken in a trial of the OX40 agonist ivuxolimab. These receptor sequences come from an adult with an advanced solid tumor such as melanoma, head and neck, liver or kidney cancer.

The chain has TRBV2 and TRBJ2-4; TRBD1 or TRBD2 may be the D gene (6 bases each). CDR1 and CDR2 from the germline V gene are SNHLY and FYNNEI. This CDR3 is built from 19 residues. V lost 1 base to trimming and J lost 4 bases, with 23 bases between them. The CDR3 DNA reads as TGTGCCAGCAGTGAAGAGGTTGGGTTGGGGGGCGACCAGAAAAACATTCAGTACTTC. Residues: CASSEEVGLGGDQKNIQYF. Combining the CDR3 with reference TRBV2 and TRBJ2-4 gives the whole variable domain EPEVTQTPSHQVTQMGQEVILRCVPISNHLYFYWYRQILGQKVEFLVSFYNNEISEKSEIFDDQFSVERPDGSNFTLKIRSTKLEDSAMYFCASSEEVGLGGDQKNIQYFGAGTRLSVL.

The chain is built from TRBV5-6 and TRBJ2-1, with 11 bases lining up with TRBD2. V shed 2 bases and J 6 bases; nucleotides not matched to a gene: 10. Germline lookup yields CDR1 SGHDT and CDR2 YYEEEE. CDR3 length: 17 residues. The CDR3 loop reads CASSFDYSGGAGNEQFF. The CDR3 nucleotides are TGTGCCAGCAGCTTCGACTATAGCGGGGGGGCCGGCAATGAGCAGTTCTTC.

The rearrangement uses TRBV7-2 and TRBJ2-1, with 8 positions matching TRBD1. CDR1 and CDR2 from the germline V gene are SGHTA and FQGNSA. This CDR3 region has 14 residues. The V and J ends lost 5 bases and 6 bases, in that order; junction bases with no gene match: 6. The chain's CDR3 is CASSPGTGSNEQFF. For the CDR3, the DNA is TGTGCCAGCAGCCCGGGGACAGGTAGCAATGAGCAGTTCTTC. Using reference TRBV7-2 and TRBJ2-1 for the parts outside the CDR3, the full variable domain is GAGVSQSPSNKVTEKGKDVELRCDPISGHTALYWYRQSLGQGLEFLIYFQGNSAPDKSGLPSDRFSAERTGGSVSTLTIQRTQQEDSAVYLCASSPGTGSNEQFFGPGTRLTVL.

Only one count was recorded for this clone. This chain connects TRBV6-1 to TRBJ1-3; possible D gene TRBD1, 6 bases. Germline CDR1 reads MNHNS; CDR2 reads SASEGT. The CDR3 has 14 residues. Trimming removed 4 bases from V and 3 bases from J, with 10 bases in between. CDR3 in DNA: TGTGCCAGCAGTGCCGGGGGCTTTGGAAACACCATATATTTT. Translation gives CASSAGGFGNTIYF.

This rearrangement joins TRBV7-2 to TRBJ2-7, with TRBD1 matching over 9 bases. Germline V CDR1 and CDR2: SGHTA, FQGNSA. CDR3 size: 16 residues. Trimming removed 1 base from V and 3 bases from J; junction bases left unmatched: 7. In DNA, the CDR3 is TGTGCCAGCAGCTTAGATCCACAGGGGGCCGTCTACGAGCAGTACTTC. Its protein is CASSLDPQGAVYEQYF.

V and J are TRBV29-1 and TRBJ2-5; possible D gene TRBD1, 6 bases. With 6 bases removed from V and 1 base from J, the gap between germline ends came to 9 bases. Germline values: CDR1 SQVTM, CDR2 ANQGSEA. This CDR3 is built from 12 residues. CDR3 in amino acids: CSVYRAQETQYF. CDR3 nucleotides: TGCAGCGTCTACAGGGCCCAAGAGACCCAGTACTTC. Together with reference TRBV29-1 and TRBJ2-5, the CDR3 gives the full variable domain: SAVISQKPSRDICQRGTSLTIQCQVDSQVTMMFWYRQQPGQSLTLIATANQGSEATYESGFVIDKFPISRPNLTFSTLTVSNMSPEDSSIYLCSVYRAQETQYFGPGTRLLVL.

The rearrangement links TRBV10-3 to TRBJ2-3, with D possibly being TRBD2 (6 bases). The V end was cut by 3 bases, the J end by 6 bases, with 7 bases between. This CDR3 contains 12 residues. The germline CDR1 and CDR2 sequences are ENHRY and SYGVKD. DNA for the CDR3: TGTGCCATCAGTGACGCGGGGGATACGCAGTATTTT. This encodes CAISDAGDTQYF.

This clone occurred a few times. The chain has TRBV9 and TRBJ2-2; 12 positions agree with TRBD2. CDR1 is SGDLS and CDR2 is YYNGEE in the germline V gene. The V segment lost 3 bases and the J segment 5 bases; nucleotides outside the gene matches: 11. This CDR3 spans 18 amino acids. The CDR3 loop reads CASSDTFPSGGATGELFF. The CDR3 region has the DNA TGTGCCAGCAGCGACACCTTTCCTAGCGGGGGGGCGACCGGGGAGCTGTTTTTT.

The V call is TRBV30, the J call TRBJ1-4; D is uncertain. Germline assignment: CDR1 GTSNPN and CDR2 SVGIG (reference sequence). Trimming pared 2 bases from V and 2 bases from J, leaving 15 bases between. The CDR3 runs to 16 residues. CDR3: CAWSSGLVGTNEKLFF. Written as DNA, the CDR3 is TGTGCCTGGAGTTCGGGCCTAGTAGGGACTAATGAAAAACTGTTTTTT.

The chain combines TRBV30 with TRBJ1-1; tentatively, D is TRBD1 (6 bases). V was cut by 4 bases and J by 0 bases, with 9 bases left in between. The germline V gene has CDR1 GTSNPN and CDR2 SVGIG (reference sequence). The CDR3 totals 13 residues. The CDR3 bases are TGTGCCTGGAAGACAGGCCTGAACACTGAAGCTTTCTTT. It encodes CAWKTGLNTEAFF.

CDR3 protein: CASSSYSKTYGYTF. CDR3 sequence (DNA): TGTGCCAGCAGTTCCTACAGCAAAACCTATGGCTACACCTTC. The V gene is TRBV6-5, the J gene TRBJ1-2; unclear D gene. V was cut by 4 bases and J by 4 bases, with 13 bases left in between. This CDR3 region has 14 residues. The germline CDR1 and CDR2 sequences are MNHEY and SVGAGI.

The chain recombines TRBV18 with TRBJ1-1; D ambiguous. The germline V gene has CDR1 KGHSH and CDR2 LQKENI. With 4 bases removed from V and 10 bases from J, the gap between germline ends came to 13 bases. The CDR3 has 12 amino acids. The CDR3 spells CASSRTPPGAFF. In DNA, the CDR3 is TGTGCCAGCTCACGGACGCCTCCGGGAGCTTTCTTT.

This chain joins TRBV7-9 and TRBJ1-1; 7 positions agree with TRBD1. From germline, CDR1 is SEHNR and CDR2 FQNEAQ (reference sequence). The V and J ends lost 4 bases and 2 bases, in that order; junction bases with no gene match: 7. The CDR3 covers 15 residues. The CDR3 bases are TGTGCCAGCAGCTATTGGACAGGACCTAACACTGAAGCTTTCTTT. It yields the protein CASSYWTGPNTEAFF.

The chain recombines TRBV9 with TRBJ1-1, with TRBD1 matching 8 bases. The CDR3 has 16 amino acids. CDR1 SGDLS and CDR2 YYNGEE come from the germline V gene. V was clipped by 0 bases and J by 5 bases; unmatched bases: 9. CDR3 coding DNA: TGTGCCAGCAGCGTAGGGGCCGACAGGGGAGAAACTGAAGCTTTCTTT. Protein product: CASSVGADRGETEAFF.

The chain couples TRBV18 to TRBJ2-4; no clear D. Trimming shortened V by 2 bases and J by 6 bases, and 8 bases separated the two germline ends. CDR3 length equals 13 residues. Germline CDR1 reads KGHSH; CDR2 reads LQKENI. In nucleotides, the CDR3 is TGTGCCAGCTCACCAAGACCGTTAAACATTCAGTACTTC. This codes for CASSPRPLNIQYF.

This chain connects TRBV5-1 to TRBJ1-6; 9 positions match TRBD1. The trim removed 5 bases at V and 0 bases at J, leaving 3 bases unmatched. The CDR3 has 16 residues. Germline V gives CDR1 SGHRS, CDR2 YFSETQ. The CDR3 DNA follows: TGCGCCAGCAGGCCGGGACAGGGCTCCTATAATTCACCCCTCCACTTT. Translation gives CASRPGQGSYNSPLHF.

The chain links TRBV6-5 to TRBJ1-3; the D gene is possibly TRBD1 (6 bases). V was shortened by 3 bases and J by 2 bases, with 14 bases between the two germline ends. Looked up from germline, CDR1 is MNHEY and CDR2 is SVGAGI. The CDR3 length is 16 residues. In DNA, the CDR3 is TGTGCCAGCAGTTATAATCAGGGGCAGACTGGAAACACCATATATTTT. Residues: CASSYNQGQTGNTIYF.